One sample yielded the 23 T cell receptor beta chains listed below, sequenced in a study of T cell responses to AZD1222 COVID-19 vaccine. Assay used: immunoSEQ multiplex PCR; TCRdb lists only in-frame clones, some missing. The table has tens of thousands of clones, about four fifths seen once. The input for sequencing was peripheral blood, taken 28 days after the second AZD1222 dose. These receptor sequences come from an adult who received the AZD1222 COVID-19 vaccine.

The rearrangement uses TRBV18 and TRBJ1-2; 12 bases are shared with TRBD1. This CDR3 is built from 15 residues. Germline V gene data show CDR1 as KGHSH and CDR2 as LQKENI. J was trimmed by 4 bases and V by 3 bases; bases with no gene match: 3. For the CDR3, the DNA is TGTGCCAGCTCACCCCCGGGACAGGGGGCCTATGGCTACACCTTC. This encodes CASSPPGQGAYGYTF.

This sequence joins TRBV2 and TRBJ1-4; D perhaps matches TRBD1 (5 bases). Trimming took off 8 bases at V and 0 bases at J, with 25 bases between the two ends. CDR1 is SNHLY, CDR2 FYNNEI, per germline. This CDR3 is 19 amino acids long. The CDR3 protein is CASLRIKPGPRATNEKLFF. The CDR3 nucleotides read TGTGCCAGCTTGAGGATAAAACCGGGACCGCGTGCAACTAATGAAAAACTGTTTTTT.

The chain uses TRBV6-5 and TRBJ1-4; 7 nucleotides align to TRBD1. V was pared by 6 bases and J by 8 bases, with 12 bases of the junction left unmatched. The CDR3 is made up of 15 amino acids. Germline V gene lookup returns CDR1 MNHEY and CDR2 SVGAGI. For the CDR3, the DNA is TGTGCCAGCAGAAAGACAGGGTACGTGAACGAAAAACTGTTTTTT. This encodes CASRKTGYVNEKLFF.

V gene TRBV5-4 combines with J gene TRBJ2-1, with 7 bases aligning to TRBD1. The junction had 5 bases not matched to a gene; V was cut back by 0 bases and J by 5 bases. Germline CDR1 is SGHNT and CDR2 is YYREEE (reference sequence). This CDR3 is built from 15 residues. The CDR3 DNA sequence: TGTGCCAGCAGCTTGGAGGACAGGACCAACAATGAGCAGTTCTTC. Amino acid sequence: CASSLEDRTNNEQFF.

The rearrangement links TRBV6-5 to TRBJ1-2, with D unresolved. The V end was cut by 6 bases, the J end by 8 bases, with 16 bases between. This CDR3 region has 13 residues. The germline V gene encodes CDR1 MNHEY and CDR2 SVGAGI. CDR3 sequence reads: CASSKEARGGYTF. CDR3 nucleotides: TGTGCCAGCAGCAAAGAGGCTCGAGGAGGCTACACCTTC.

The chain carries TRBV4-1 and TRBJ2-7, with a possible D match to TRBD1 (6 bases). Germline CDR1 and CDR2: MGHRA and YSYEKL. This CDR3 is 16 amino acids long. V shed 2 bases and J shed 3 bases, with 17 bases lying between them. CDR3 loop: CASSQINLDRSYEQYF. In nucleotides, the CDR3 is TGCGCCAGCAGCCAAATAAATCTAGACAGGAGCTACGAGCAGTACTTC.

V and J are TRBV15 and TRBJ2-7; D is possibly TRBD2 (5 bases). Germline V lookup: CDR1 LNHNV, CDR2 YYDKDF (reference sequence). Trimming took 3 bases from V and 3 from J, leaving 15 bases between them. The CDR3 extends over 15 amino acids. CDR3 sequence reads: CATSRTWSGNYEQYF. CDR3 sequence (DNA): TGTGCCACCAGCAGGACGTGGTCGGGAAACTACGAGCAGTACTTC.

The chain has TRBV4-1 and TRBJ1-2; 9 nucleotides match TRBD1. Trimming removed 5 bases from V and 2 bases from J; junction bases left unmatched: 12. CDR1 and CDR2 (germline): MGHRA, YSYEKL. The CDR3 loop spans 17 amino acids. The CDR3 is CASSTSDRGLRNYGYTF. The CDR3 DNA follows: TGCGCCAGCAGCACGTCGGACAGGGGTTTGAGAAACTATGGCTACACCTTC.

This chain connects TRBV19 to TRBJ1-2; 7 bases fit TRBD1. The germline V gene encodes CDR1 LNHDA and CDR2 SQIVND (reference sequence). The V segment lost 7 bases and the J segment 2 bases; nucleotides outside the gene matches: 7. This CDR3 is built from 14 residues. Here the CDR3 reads CASTKFRGNYGYTF. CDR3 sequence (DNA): TGTGCCAGTACCAAATTCAGGGGGAACTATGGCTACACCTTC.

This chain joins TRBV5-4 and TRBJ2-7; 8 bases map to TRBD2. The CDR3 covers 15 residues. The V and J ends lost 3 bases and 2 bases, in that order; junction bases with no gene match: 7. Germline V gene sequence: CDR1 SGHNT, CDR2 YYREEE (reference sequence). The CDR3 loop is CASSSGSGGTYEQYF. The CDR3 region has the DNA TGTGCCAGCAGCTCGGGAAGCGGGGGCACCTACGAGCAGTACTTC.

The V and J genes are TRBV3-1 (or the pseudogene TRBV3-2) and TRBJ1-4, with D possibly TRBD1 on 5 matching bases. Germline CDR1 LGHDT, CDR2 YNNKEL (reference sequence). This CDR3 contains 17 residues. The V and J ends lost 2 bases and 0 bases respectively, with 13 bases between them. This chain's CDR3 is CASSQKGWGSTNEKLFF. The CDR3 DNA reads TGTGCCAGCAGCCAAAAAGGTTGGGGGTCAACTAATGAAAAACTGTTTTTT.

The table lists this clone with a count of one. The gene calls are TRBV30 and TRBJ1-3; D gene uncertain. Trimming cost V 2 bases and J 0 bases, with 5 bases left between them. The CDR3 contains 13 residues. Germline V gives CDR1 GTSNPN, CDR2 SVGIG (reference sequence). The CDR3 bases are TGTGCCTGGAGTCTGGTCTCTGGAAACACCATATATTTT. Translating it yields CAWSLVSGNTIYF.

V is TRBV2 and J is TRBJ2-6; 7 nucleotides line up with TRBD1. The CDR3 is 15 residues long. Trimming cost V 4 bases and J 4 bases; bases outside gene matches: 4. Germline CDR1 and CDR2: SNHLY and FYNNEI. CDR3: CASSATGAGANVLTF. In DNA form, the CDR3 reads TGTGCCAGCAGTGCAACAGGGGCGGGGGCCAACGTCCTGACTTTC.

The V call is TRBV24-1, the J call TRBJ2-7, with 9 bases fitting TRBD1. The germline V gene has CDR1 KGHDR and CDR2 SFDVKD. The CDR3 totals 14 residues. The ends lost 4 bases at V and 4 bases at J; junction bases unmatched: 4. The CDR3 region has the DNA TGTGCCACCAGTGACGCCGACAGGGGGTACGAGCAGTACTTC. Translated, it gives CATSDADRGYEQYF.

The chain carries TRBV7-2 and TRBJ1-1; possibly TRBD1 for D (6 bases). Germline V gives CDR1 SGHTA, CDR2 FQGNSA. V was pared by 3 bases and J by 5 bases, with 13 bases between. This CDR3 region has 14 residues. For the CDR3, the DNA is TGTGCCAGCAGCTTTACGGGGCAGGGGACTGAAGCTTTCTTT. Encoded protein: CASSFTGQGTEAFF.

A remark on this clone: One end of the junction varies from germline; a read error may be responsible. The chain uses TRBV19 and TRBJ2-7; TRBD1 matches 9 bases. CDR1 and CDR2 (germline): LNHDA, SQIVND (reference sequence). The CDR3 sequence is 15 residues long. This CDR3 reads CAGSMAGQGSYEQYF. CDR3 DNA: TGTGCCGGTAGTATGGCCGGACAGGGGTCCTACGAGCAGTACTTC. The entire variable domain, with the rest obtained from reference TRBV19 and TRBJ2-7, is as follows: DGGITQSPKYLFRKEGQNVTLSCEQNLNHDAMYWYRQDPGQGLRLIYYSQIVNDFQKGDIAEGYSVSREKKESFPLTVTSAQKNPTAFYLCAGSMAGQGSYEQYFGPGTRLTVT.

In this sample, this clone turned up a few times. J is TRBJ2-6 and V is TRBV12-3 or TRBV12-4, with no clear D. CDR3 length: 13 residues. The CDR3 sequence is CASTQSGANVLTF. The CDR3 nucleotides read TGTGCGTCGACCCAGTCCGGGGCCAACGTCCTGACTTTC.

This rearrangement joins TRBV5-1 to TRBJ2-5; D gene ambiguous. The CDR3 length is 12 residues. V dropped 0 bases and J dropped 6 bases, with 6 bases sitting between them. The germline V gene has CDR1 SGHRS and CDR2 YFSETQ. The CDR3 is CASSLDKQTQYF. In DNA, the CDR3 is TGCGCCAGCAGCTTGGATAAGCAGACCCAGTACTTC.

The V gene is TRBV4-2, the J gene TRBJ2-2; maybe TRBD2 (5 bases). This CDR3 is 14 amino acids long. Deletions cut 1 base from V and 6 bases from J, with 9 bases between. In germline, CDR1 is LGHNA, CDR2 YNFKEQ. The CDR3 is CASSQVGIPGELFF. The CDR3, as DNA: TGTGCCAGCAGCCAAGTCGGGATCCCCGGGGAGCTGTTTTTT.

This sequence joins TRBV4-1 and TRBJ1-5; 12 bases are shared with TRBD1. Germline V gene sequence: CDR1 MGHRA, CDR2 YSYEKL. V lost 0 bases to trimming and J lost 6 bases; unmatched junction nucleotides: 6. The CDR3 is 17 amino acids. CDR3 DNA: TGCGCCAGCAGCCAAGAGGGGGGGACAGGGGGCGGTCAGCCCCAGCATTTT. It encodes CASSQEGGTGGGQPQHF.

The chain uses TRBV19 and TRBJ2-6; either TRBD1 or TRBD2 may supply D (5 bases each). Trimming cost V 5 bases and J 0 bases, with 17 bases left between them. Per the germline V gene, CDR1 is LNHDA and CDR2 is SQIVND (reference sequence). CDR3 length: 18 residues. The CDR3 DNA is TGTGCCAGTAGTCCTATGACCGGGACGTCCTCTGGGGCCAACGTCCTGACTTTC. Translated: CASSPMTGTSSGANVLTF.

In DNA, the CDR3 is TGCGCCAGCAGCCCCCGGGACTCCTACGAGCAGTACTTC. Translating gives CASSPRDSYEQYF. The rearrangement links TRBV4-3 to TRBJ2-7; D is possibly TRBD2 (5 bases). CDR3 size: 13 residues. Germline CDR1 is LGHNA and CDR2 is YSLEER. The germline V and J ends were trimmed by 4 bases and 0 bases, with 7 bases remaining between them.

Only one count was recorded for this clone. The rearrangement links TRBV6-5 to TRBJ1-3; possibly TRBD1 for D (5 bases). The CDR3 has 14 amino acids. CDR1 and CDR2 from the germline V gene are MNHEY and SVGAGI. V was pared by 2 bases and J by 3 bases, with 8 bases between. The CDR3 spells CASSYKGSGNTIYF. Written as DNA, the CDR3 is TGTGCCAGCAGTTACAAGGGGAGTGGAAACACCATATATTTT.